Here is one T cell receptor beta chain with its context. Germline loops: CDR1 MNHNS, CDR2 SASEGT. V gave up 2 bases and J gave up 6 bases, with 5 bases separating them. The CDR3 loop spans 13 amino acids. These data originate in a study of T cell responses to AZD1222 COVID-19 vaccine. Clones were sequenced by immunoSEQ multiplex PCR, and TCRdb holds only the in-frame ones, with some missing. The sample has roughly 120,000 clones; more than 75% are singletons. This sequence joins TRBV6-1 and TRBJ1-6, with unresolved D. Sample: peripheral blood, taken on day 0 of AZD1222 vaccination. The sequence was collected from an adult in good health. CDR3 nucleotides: TGTGCCAGCAGTGAAACGGTTAATTCACCCCTCCACTTT. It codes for CASSETVNSPLHF.